Listed below are T cell receptor beta chains from one sample, sequenced in a study of neoadjuvant anti-PD-1 for oral cavity cancer. Libraries were prepared by immunoSEQ multiplex PCR; TCRdb keeps only in-frame clonotypes and omits some of them. The table lists roughly 13,000 clones, about 81% of them singletons. Sequenced here: PBMCs, sampled after nivolumab (anti-PD-1) treatment. These receptors all stem from a person between 40 and 85 years old with oral cavity squamous cell carcinoma. CDR3s include the opening cysteine and the closing phenylalanine or tryptophan. Clone size is given for some rows only: seen once, a few or many times, or a class if the clone is expanded.

J gene | V gene | clone size | CDR3 protein
TRBJ2-1 | TRBV29-1 | once | CSVPNSGGRFF
TRBJ2-2 | TRBV30 | NA | CAWSPRDRDTGELFF
TRBJ2-6 | TRBV15 | NA | CATRLSGANVLTF
TRBJ1-1 | TRBV7-9 | NA | CASSLGAGVGNTEAFF
TRBJ2-5 | TRBV4-1 | NA | CASSQGGGGAWETQYF
TRBJ1-2 | TRBV19 | NA | CASSYITHLGYTF
TRBJ1-2 | TRBV5-1 | few | CASSPLGGQRSYGYTF
TRBJ1-5 | TRBV19 | NA | CASSMQGNQPQHF
TRBJ2-2 | TRBV6-4 | NA | CASSEGGQGPGELFF
TRBJ1-1 | TRBV5-8 | NA | CASSSRQGFPEAFF
TRBJ2-2 | TRBV4-1 | NA | CASSPRGTSGRANTGELFF
TRBJ2-2 | TRBV6-5 | once | CASSYSEGAPVGELFF
TRBJ2-1 | TRBV11-3 | NA | CASAEGQGWREQFF
TRBJ2-1 | TRBV29-1 | NA | CSVGLAGTNEQFF
TRBJ2-7 | TRBV4-2 | NA | CASSLARTPYEQYF
TRBJ2-7 | TRBV27 | NA | CASRGLAGGNTPSTRRYYEQYF
TRBJ2-7 | TRBV11-2 | NA | CASSHIRGQGPGEQYF
TRBJ2-7 | TRBV5-1 | once | CASRGFGRSRRRSYEQYF
TRBJ1-1 | TRBV5-1 | NA | CASTASNQNTEAFF
TRBJ2-7 | TRBV11-2 | NA | CASSLEERTSGSGTYEQYF
TRBJ2-6 | TRBV9 | NA | CASSPGVAGANVLTF
TRBJ2-7 | TRBV27 | NA | CASSYRGNPYEQYF
TRBJ2-1 | TRBV9 | few | CASSVAQGVYNEQFF
TRBJ2-5 | TRBV7-8 | NA | CASSLGQKETQYF
TRBJ1-4 | TRBV5-1 | NA | CASSLAQQNNEKLFF
TRBJ2-5 | TRBV5-6 | NA | CASSLAFEETQYF
TRBJ1-1 | TRBV10-3 | NA | CAIQERQAAGNTEAFF
TRBJ1-3 | TRBV5-4 | NA | CASSLGGDTTGGNTIYF
TRBJ2-7 | TRBV28 | few | CASSPPAGGGIHEQYF
TRBJ2-6 | TRBV4-1 | NA | CASSPPSRVRQNSGANVLTF
TRBJ1-1 | TRBV5-4 | NA | CASSFGTVQGTEAFF
TRBJ2-1 | TRBV19 | NA | CASAEGSGGAKYEQFF
TRBJ1-5 | TRBV19 | once | CASSIDARGLDQPQHF
TRBJ2-7 | TRBV25-1 | few | CASTSGQGSSEQYF
TRBJ1-3 | TRBV5-1 | few | CASSLGIRGNTIYF
TRBJ1-3 | TRBV9 | NA | CASSPHMVSGNTIYF
TRBJ2-1 | TRBV7-6 | once | CASSLWGANNEQFF
TRBJ2-7 | TRBV27 | NA | CASSLQGVSYEQYF
TRBJ2-7 | TRBV11-2 | NA | CASRRLAGAGYEQYF
TRBJ2-1 | TRBV15 | NA | CATSRATPSRGGTSGHNEQFF
TRBJ1-1 | TRBV10-1 | few | CASSDSNKINTEAFF
TRBJ1-5 | TRBV28 | NA | CASSRGTADQPQHF
TRBJ2-2 | TRBV7-2 | NA | CASSLRGGTGPGELFF
TRBJ1-3 | TRBV9 | few | CASSVVAGGNTIYF
TRBJ1-1 | TRBV9 | NA | CASSDRQGVNTEAFF
TRBJ2-2 | TRBV7-9 | NA | CASPSRGPATGELFF
TRBJ1-1 | TRBV7-3 | NA | CASSVQGNTEAFF
TRBJ2-7 | TRBV10-3 | NA | CAISLDGRGEQYF
TRBJ1-1 | TRBV6-5 | NA | CASSLQRNTEAFF
TRBJ2-1 | TRBV13 | NA | CASSRRGASGAHSYNEQFF
TRBJ1-1 | TRBV6-1 | NA | CASSEVGRENTEAFF
TRBJ2-7 | TRBV4-1 | NA | CASRGRGTHEQYF
TRBJ1-1 | TRBV5-6 | few | CASSPTGTVAEAFF
TRBJ1-3 | TRBV4-1 | few | CASSQDLDSRHAGNTIYF
TRBJ1-1 | TRBV6-5 | few | CASSYTGNTEAFF
TRBJ2-7 | TRBV20-1 | NA | CSARLEYEQYF
TRBJ2-2 | TRBV11-2 | NA | CASSFRIGTGVNTGELFF